What follows are 27 T cell receptor beta chains derived from one specimen sequenced in a study of identical twins. TCRdb re-called the 5' RACE reads with MiXCR, one entry per CDR3 protein. The table lists hundreds of thousands of distinct CDR3 sequences, 8.5% to 9.5% of them singletons. This sample also belongs to another study, concerning yellow fever vaccine responses in identical twins.

Sequencing was performed on PBMCs. The source is a woman younger than 35 in good health.

This clonotype was seen more than once but under ten times. V is TRBV7-2 and J is TRBJ2-7; D is undetermined. The V gene's germline CDR1 is SGHTA and CDR2 FQGNSA. Trimming removed 1 base at V and 0 bases at J, with 10 bases between. This CDR3 region has 15 residues. CDR3 in amino acids: CASSLGKGNSYEQYF. In DNA form, the CDR3 reads TGTGCCAGCAGCTTAGGAAAGGGAAACTCCTACGAGCAGTACTTC.

This clonotype has a count of ten or more. The chain joins TRBV7-2 to TRBJ2-7; D remains unclear. This CDR3 has 15 amino acids. V lost 1 base and J 2 bases, leaving 12 bases between the germline ends. Germline V gene data show CDR1 as SGHTA and CDR2 as FQGNSA. CDR3 nucleotide sequence: TGTGCCAGCAGCTTAGTAGGGCCGGCCACCTACGAGCAGTACTTC. The encoded protein is CASSLVGPATYEQYF.

There are many counts of this clonotype. J is TRBJ2-1 and V is TRBV12-3 or TRBV12-4; a weak D match, TRBD2 (6 bases). The V and J ends lost 6 bases and 0 bases respectively, with 9 bases between them. The CDR3 has 14 residues. DNA of the CDR3: TGTGCCAGCAGAAAACTAGCCTCCTACAATGAGCAGTTCTTC. Protein: CASRKLASYNEQFF.

The rearrangement joins TRBV2 to TRBJ2-1; a possible D gene is TRBD2 (5 bases). V lost 10 bases and J lost 7, with 38 bases in between. From germline, CDR1 is SNHLY and CDR2 FYNNEI. The CDR3 runs to 20 residues. CDR3: CATQSLGFSGLVEPGNEQFF. The CDR3 coding sequence is TGTGCCACCCAGAGTCTAGGGTTCAGCGGTCTAGTCGAACCGGGTAATGAGCAGTTCTTC.

This clonotype was detected a few times. This sequence joins TRBV12-3 or TRBV12-4 and TRBJ2-2; D is undetermined. The CDR3 is 12 amino acids. Between the trimmed V and J ends, which lost 3 bases and 6 bases, there was a span of 5 bases. The CDR3 reads CASSFHSGELFF. The CDR3 DNA reads as TGTGCCAGCAGTTTCCACTCCGGGGAGCTGTTTTTT.

In its sample, this clonotype was seen once. The chain combines TRBV6-1 with TRBJ2-1; 10 bases match TRBD1. Germline CDR1 reads MNHNS; CDR2 reads SASEGT. Losses at the gene ends were 6 bases for V and 6 bases for J; bases not matched to a gene: 5. The CDR3 is made up of 14 amino acids. CDR3: CASRDRGQGNEQFF. The CDR3 DNA follows: TGTGCCAGCAGAGACAGGGGGCAAGGCAATGAGCAGTTCTTC.

The V call is TRBV20-1, the J call TRBJ2-1; D could derive from TRBD1 or TRBD2 (7 bases each). The CDR3 loop spans 12 amino acids. From germline, CDR1 is DFQATT and CDR2 SNEGSKA (reference sequence). Trimming removed 5 bases from V and 12 bases from J, with 17 bases in between. The CDR3 bases are TGCAGTGCTTCACAGGGGAGGGATAGGCAGTTCTTC. Amino acid sequence: CSASQGRDRQFF.

The chain combines TRBV27 with TRBJ2-1; D is uncertain. The CDR3 is made up of 12 amino acids. From germline, CDR1 is MNHEY and CDR2 SMNVEV (reference sequence). The V end lost 2 bases, the J end lost 9 bases, and 8 bases lay between the germline ends. CDR3 region: CASSLTGSEQFF. CDR3 nucleotides: TGTGCCAGCAGTTTAACGGGTAGTGAGCAGTTCTTC.

About this clonotype itself: With a much larger clone just one base away, this may be a read error. This chain joins TRBV9 and TRBJ2-7; D uncertain. Trimming removed 3 bases at V and 4 bases at J, with 23 bases between. Germline V gene sequence: CDR1 SGDLS, CDR2 YYNGEE. The CDR3 runs 17 residues. This CDR3 reads CASSAPDPVQKKYEQYF. CDR3 coding DNA: TGTGCCAGCAGCGCCCCAGATCCGGTACAGAAAAAATACGAGCAGTACTTC.

Many counts were recorded for this clonotype. The rearrangement links TRBV27 to TRBJ2-3, with 10 bases lining up with TRBD2. J gave up 8 bases and V 5 bases, and 7 bases lay outside the gene matches. Germline V gene sequence: CDR1 MNHEY, CDR2 SMNVEV (reference sequence). The CDR3 is 14 residues long. The CDR3 DNA sequence: TGTGCCAGCAGTGAGCGGGGGGGAGTGGGTACGCAGTATTTT. Translating gives CASSERGGVGTQYF.

Regarding this clonotype: Germline is not matched at one junction end, which may reflect a read error. V and J are TRBV28 and TRBJ2-4; D is perhaps TRBD2 (5 bases). Per germline, CDR1 MDHEN and CDR2 SYDVKM. The CDR3 has 17 amino acids. DNA for the CDR3: TGTGCCAGCAGTTTATCCCCCCTACGGACTGGCAAAATCATTCAGTACTTC. This encodes CASSLSPLRTGKIIQYF.

This rearrangement joins TRBV6-2 or TRBV6-3 to TRBJ2-5, with TRBD1 matching 7 bases. Trimming took 2 bases from V and 5 from J; bases not matched to a gene: 11. Germline values: CDR1 MNHEY, CDR2 SVGEGT. There are 16 residues in the CDR3. This chain's CDR3 is CASSYTLTGDRETQYF. In DNA form, the CDR3 reads TGTGCCAGCAGTTACACGTTAACAGGGGACCGCGAGACCCAGTACTTC.

CDR3 nucleotide sequence: TGTGCCTGGAGGCGCGCTGAAGCTTTCTTT. Translation gives CAWRRAEAFF. This chain connects TRBV30 to TRBJ1-1; D gene uncertain. V was shortened by 3 bases and J by 6 bases, with 5 bases between the two germline ends. The CDR3 covers 10 residues. Germline-derived CDR1 and CDR2 are GTSNPN and SVGIG (reference sequence).

This clonotype occurred many times. V usage is TRBV7-3 and J usage is TRBJ1-1, with 9 bases fitting TRBD1. J lost 6 bases, V lost 5 bases, and 10 bases had no gene match. CDR3 size: 15 residues. Per the germline V gene, CDR1 is SGHTA and CDR2 is FQGTGA. The CDR3 bases are TGTGCCAGCAGCGTCCAGGGACAGGGAGTGGCTGAAGCTTTCTTT. Encoded protein: CASSVQGQGVAEAFF.

This clonotype has ten or more counts. V is TRBV6-1 and J is TRBJ2-1, with a tentative D call TRBD2 (6 bases). The CDR3 spans 16 residues. Germline V gene lookup returns CDR1 MNHNS and CDR2 SASEGT. V lost 6 bases, J lost 5 bases, and 20 bases lay in between. The chain's CDR3 is CASRIRSGLGNNEQFF. As DNA, the CDR3 is TGTGCCAGCAGAATAAGAAGCGGGTTGGGGAACAATGAGCAGTTCTTC.

Ten or more counts support this clonotype. The chain joins TRBV2 to TRBJ1-1, with D maybe TRBD1 (5 bases). Germline CDR1 SNHLY, CDR2 FYNNEI. The CDR3 has 14 amino acids. V was trimmed by 3 bases and J by 1 base, leaving 9 bases between them. The CDR3 loop is CASSDLGPNTEAFF. For the CDR3, the DNA is TGTGCCAGCAGTGATTTGGGGCCGAACACTGAAGCTTTCTTT. Full variable domain (remainder filled in from reference TRBV2 and TRBJ1-1): EPEVTQTPSHQVTQMGQEVILRCVPISNHLYFYWYRQILGQKVEFLVSFYNNEISEKSEIFDDQFSVERPDGSNFTLKIRSTKLEDSAMYFCASSDLGPNTEAFFGQGTRLTVV.

This clonotype showed up many times. The chain carries TRBV14 and TRBJ2-1; 7 bases are shared with TRBD2. CDR3 length: 17 amino acids. V lost 4 bases and J lost 5; bases outside the gene matches: 14. From germline, CDR1 is SGHDN and CDR2 FVKESK. The CDR3 is CASSRSSSLAENNEQFF. Written as DNA, the CDR3 is TGTGCCAGCAGCCGGAGCAGCTCCCTAGCGGAGAACAATGAGCAGTTCTTC.

This clonotype has only a few counts. The J gene is TRBJ2-3, the V gene TRBV28; 9 nucleotides agree with TRBD1. This CDR3 region has 16 residues. Germline CDR1 and CDR2: MDHEN and SYDVKM. V lost 0 bases and J lost 2; bases outside the gene matches: 3. CDR3 sequence: CASSLWYRGPTDTQYF. The CDR3 DNA follows: TGTGCCAGCAGTTTATGGTACAGGGGGCCCACAGATACGCAGTATTTT. Full variable domain (missing parts from reference TRBV28 and TRBJ2-3): DVKVTQSSRYLVKRTGEKVFLECVQDMDHENMFWYRQDPGLGLRLIYFSYDVKMKEKGDIPEGYSVSREKKERFSLILESASTNQTSMYLCASSLWYRGPTDTQYFGPGTRLTVL.

This rearrangement joins TRBV12-3 or TRBV12-4 to TRBJ2-5, with TRBD1 identical over 11 bases. V was clipped by 4 bases and J by 5 bases; unmatched bases: 3. The CDR3 consists of 14 residues. Here the CDR3 reads CASSWDRGAETQYF. As DNA, the CDR3 is TGTGCCAGCAGTTGGGACAGGGGGGCGGAGACCCAGTACTTC.

This clonotype was observed many times. This chain links TRBV29-1 with TRBJ2-5; 10 nucleotides line up with TRBD1. The CDR3 spans 14 residues. Trimming at V came to 1 base and at J to 7 bases, leaving 6 bases not matched to a gene. CDR1 SQVTM and CDR2 ANQGSEA come from the germline V gene. Written as DNA, the CDR3 is TGCAGCGTTGAAGGAATTAGGACAGGGGGGACCCAGTACTTC. Translated: CSVEGIRTGGTQYF.

This clonotype was recorded at least ten times. V is TRBV4-2 and J is TRBJ1-1, with 7 bases lining up with TRBD1. Germline V gene data show CDR1 as LGHNA and CDR2 as YNFKEQ. The V gene end was trimmed by 4 bases and the J gene end by 1 base; junction bases not matched to a gene: 6. The CDR3 is 15 amino acids. The CDR3 region is CASSPLTGWNTEAFF. The CDR3 DNA is TGTGCCAGCAGCCCATTGACAGGGTGGAACACTGAAGCTTTCTTT.

This clonotype has just a few counts. The gene calls are TRBV15 and TRBJ2-2, with D unclear. Trimming shortened V by 1 base and J by 4 bases, and 7 bases separated the two germline ends. Germline V gene lookup returns CDR1 LNHNV and CDR2 YYDKDF (reference sequence). The CDR3 runs 14 residues. CDR3 bases: TGTGCCACCAGCAGAGGCCAGGTCACCGGGGAGCTGTTTTTT. It yields the protein CATSRGQVTGELFF.

This chain uses TRBV28 with TRBJ2-5; either TRBD1 or TRBD2 may supply D (5 bases each). Germline V CDR1 and CDR2: MDHEN, SYDVKM. This CDR3 has 14 residues. Trimming cost V 3 bases and J 8 bases, with 16 bases left between them. The CDR3 DNA reads TGTGCCAGCAGTTTTAGAGGGGATCAGGGAACCCAGTACTTC. Translation: CASSFRGDQGTQYF.

This clonotype was detected only a few times. This sequence joins TRBV15 and TRBJ1-1; possible D gene TRBD1, 5 bases. The ends were cut back, 4 bases at V and 4 bases at J, with 19 bases in the middle. The V gene's germline CDR1 is LNHNV and CDR2 YYDKDF (reference sequence). The CDR3 runs to 16 residues. The CDR3 DNA follows: TGTGCCACCAGCAAGATTGGGGGGATGGGGTTCACTGAAGCTTTCTTT. It encodes CATSKIGGMGFTEAFF.

This clonotype was observed at least ten times. This chain joins TRBV6-5 and TRBJ2-7; the D gene could be TRBD1 or TRBD2 (5 bases each). In germline, CDR1 is MNHEY, CDR2 SVGAGI. The CDR3 covers 11 residues. V was cut by 8 bases and J by 3 bases, with 8 bases left in between. The CDR3 DNA reads TGTGCCAGCGGGGACGGCTACGAGCAGTACTTC. Protein sequence: CASGDGYEQYF.

This clonotype was detected ten times or more. The rearrangement uses TRBV7-9 and TRBJ1-5; D remains unclear. Germline CDR1 is SEHNR and CDR2 is FQNEAQ (reference sequence). V shed 4 bases and J shed 7 bases, with 8 bases lying between them. There are 12 residues in the CDR3. CDR3 DNA sequence: TGTGCCAGCAGCTCCAGCGGGCAGCCCCAGCATTTT. It encodes CASSSSGQPQHF.

The rearrangement uses TRBV5-1 and TRBJ2-7, with 14 bases that match TRBD2. From germline, CDR1 is SGHRS and CDR2 YFSETQ. The CDR3 has 19 residues. V dropped 3 bases and J dropped 2; count of bases not matched to a gene: 13. The CDR3 nucleotides are TGCGCCAGCAGCTCCCGGGACACGGGACTAGCGGGAGACGCCTACGAGCAGTACTTC. It translates to CASSSRDTGLAGDAYEQYF.